This TCR beta chain was identified during a study of blood T cell repertoires in COVID-19 (dated by TCRdb to about 2020). Turning to the overall study: Samples from collaborators originated in the United States, Italy and Spain and spanned both the acute and convalescent phases of COVID-19. Nearly every sample came with metadata listing a de-identified subject ID, COVID-19 status, age in years and sex. Subjects who had been exposed to COVID-19, were actively infected with it, or had recovered from it provided the deeply sampled blood TCRbeta repertoires that made up the dataset. HLA class I and class II types, where available, came from metadata supplied by the sample provider rather than from assay-based typing. The samples were drawn from two sources: the first 160 participants of the ongoing ImmuneRACE study, and 1,000 to 1,500 subjects contributed by 6 global collaborators. The prospective study material was composed of cDNA or gDNA derived from T cells, B-cell-depleted T cells, or PBMCs. The repertoires were made available in a free public database intended to serve as a resource for research on the immune response to SARS-CoV-2. The paper as a whole reports these results and caveats: Clinical and demographic metadata were provided uncurated, with the amount varying by source and participant.

The germline ends are 23 bases apart after V is trimmed by 3 bases and J by 3 bases. Via the germline V gene, CDR1 is KGHSH and CDR2 LQKENI. The cysteine opens and the phenylalanine closes a CDR3 of 19 amino acids. Only CDR3 DNA is held: 57 bases, read in frame from base 1. This clone was detected once. It has no known antigen specificity. Base qualities are not recorded, but no much larger clone differs from it by a single base. The immunoSEQ Assay, a bias-controlled multiplex PCR, was used to amplify TCRbeta CDR3 regions from genomic DNA. The study's own analysis went as follows. The number of nucleated cells in each sample was estimated by amplification of reference gene primers within the assay. Sequence reads were collapsed and filtered to measure the absolute abundance of every unique TCRbeta CDR3 rearrangement. Productive Simpson clonality was computed per sample as the square root of Simpson's diversity index over productive rearrangements. As stored in TCRdb, this immuneACCESS dataset retains in-frame rearrangements with V and J assigned. A fraction of the clones does not appear; measured against another copy, unresolved V genes explain less than half of the discrepancy, and the remainder lacks a known reason. V and J calls and clone size come straight from that table; D and trimming were deduced from the DNA. The sample profile shows hundreds of thousands of clones; around 89% of them were found once. Clones ranked in the top ten supply approximately 4.1% of the sample.

Enrolling through a virtual design, the prospective study's participants ranged in age from about 18 to 89 years and lived across 20 to 30 United States geographic areas. Cohort assignment in the prospective study relied on participant-reported clinical history from a screening survey and a study questionnaire. For ImmuneRACE Cohort 3, a participant was defined as recovered based on two consecutive negative NP/OP PCR tests, clearance by a healthcare professional, or resolution of symptoms. Mobile phlebotomists in the prospective study collected whole blood, serum and a nasopharyngeal or oropharyngeal swab from every participant. Additional blood draws and questionnaires over an approximately 2-month period could optionally be provided by prospective study participants. Prospective study blood samples were shipped either frozen or at room temperature before DNA extraction.

The source material was PBMCs or T cells enriched from blood (not recorded which). The chain is assembled from TRBV18 and TRBJ1-4, and perhaps TRBD1 as D gene, on 5 matching bases. The sequence derives from a woman aged 25 to 45 who had recovered from COVID-19. The encoded CDR3 is CASSPPGTPGREPNEKLFF. In nucleotide form, the sequence is TGTGCCAGCTCACCCCCTGGGACTCCCGGACGCGAGCCTAATGAAAAACTGTTTTTT.